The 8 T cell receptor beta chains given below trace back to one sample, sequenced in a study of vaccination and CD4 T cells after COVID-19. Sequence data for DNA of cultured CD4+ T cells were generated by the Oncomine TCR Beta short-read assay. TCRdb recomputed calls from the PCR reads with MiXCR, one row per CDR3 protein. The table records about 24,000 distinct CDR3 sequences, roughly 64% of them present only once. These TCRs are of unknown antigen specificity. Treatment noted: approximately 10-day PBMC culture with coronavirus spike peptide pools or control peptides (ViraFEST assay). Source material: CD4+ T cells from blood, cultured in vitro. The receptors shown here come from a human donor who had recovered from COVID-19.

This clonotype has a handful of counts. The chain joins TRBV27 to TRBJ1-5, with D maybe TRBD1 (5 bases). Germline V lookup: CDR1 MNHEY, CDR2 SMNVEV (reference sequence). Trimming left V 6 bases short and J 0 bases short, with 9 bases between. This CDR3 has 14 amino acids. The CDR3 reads CASRRGYSNQPQHF. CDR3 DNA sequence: TGTGCCAGCAGGAGGGGTTATAGCAATCAGCCCCAGCATTTT.

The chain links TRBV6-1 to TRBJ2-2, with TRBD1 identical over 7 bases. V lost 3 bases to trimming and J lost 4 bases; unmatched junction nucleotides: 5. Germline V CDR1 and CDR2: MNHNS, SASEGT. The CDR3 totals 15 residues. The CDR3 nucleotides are TGTGCCAGCAGTGACTCCGGGACAGTCACCGGGGAGCTGTTTTTT. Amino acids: CASSDSGTVTGELFF.

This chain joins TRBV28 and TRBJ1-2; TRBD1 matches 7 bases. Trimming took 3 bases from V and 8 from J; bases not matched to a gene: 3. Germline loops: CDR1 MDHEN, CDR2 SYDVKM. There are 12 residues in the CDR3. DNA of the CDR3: TGTGCCAGCAGTTTTACAGGGGTGGGCTACACCTTC. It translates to CASSFTGVGYTF.

The CDR3 DNA reads TGCAGTGCCCGCCCTCCTGCGCGTGGCCATCAGCCCCAGCATTTT. This encodes CSARPPARGHQPQHF. The rearrangement uses TRBV20-1 and TRBJ1-5; D ambiguous. The CDR3 consists of 15 residues. CDR1 is DFQATT, CDR2 SNEGSKA, per germline (reference sequence). V lost 6 bases, J lost 5 bases, and 20 bases lay in between.

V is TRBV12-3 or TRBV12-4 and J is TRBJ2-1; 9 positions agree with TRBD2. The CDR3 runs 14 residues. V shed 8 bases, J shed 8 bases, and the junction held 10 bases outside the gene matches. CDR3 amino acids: CASVWAGGRDEQFF. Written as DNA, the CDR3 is TGTGCCAGCGTTTGGGCGGGAGGGCGCGATGAGCAGTTCTTC.

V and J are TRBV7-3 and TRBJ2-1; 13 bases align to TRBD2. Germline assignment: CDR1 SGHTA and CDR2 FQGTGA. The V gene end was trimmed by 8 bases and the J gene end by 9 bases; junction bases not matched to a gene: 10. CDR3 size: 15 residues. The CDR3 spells CASAKGLAGLTEQFF. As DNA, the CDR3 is TGTGCCAGCGCCAAGGGACTAGCGGGATTGACTGAGCAGTTCTTC.

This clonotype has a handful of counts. The DNA of the CDR3 is TGTGCCATCAGCTCGACAGCCGGGGGAGCTTTCTTT. Its translation is CAISSTAGGAFF. V and J are TRBV10-3 and TRBJ1-1; D perhaps matches TRBD1 (5 bases). The CDR3 totals 12 residues. The V gene lost 6 bases and the J gene lost 10 bases, with 15 bases spanning the gap. Germline V gives CDR1 ENHRY, CDR2 SYGVKD.

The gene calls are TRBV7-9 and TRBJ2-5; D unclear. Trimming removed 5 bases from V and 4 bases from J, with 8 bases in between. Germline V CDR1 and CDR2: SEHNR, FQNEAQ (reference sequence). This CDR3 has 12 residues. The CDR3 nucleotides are TGTGCCAGCAGCCCTAACCGAGAGACCCAGTACTTC. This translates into CASSPNRETQYF. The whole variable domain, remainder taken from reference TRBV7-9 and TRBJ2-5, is DTGVSQNPRHKITKRGQNVTFRCDPISEHNRLYWYRQTLGQGPEFLTYFQNEAQLEKSRLLSDRFSAERPKGSFSTLEIQRTEQGDSAMYLCASSPNRETQYFGPGTRLLVL.